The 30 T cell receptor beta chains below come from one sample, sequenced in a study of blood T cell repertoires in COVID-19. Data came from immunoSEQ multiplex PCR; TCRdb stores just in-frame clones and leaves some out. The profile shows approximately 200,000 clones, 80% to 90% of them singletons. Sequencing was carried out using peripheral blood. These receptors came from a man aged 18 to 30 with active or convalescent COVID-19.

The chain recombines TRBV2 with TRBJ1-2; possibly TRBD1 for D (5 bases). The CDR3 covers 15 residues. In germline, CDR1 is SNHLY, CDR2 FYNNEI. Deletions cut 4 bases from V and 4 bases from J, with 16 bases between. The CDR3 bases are TGTGCCAGCAGTGTCCGGGAGGGGCTGGGCTATGGCTACACCTTC. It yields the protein CASSVREGLGYGYTF.

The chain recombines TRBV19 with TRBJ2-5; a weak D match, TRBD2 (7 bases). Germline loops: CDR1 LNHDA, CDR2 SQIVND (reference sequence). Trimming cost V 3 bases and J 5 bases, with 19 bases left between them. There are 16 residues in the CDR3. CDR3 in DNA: TGTGCCAGTAGTATCAGTGAGGGGGGGAGGCGGGAGACCCAGTACTTC. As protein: CASSISEGGRRETQYF. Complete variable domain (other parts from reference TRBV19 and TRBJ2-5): DGGITQSPKYLFRKEGQNVTLSCEQNLNHDAMYWYRQDPGQGLRLIYYSQIVNDFQKGDIAEGYSVSREKKESFPLTVTSAQKNPTAFYLCASSISEGGRRETQYFGPGTRLLVL.

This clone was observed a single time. The CDR3 DNA reads TGCGCCAGCAGGGACAGGGTCGACGAGCAGTACTTC. Its translation is CASRDRVDEQYF. V and J are TRBV5-1 and TRBJ2-7, with TRBD1 matching over 8 bases. Trimming cost V 5 bases and J 5 bases; bases outside gene matches: 3. CDR1 is SGHRS, CDR2 YFSETQ, per germline. The CDR3 covers 12 residues.

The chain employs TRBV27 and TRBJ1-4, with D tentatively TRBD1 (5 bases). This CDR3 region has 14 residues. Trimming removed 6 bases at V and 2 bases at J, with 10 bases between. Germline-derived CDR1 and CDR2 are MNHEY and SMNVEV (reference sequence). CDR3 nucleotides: TGTGCCAGCAGGTCAGGGTGGACTAATGAAAAACTGTTTTTT. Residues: CASRSGWTNEKLFF.

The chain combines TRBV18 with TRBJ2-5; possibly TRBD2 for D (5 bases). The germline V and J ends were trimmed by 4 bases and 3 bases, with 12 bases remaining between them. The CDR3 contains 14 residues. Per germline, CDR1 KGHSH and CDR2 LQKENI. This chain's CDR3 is CASSQGSGKETQYF. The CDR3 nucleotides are TGTGCCAGCTCACAAGGGAGCGGAAAAGAGACCCAGTACTTC.

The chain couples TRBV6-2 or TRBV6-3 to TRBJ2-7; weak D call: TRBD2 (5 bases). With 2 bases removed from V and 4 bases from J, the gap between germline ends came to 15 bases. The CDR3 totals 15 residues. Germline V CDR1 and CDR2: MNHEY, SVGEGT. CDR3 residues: CASSYAAPRGYEQYF. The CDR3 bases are TGTGCCAGCAGTTACGCGGCACCCCGCGGGTACGAGCAGTACTTC.

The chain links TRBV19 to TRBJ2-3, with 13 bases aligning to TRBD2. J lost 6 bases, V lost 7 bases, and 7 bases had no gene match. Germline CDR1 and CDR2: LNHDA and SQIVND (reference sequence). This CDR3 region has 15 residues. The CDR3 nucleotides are TGTGCCAGTACCCAACTAGCGGGAGGGCCTGATACGCAGTATTTT. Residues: CASTQLAGGPDTQYF.

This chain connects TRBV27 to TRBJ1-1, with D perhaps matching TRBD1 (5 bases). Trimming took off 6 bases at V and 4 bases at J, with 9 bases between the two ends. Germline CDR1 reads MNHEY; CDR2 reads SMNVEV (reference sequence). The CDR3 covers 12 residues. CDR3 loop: CASREGTTEAFF. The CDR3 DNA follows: TGTGCCAGCAGGGAGGGGACCACTGAAGCTTTCTTT.

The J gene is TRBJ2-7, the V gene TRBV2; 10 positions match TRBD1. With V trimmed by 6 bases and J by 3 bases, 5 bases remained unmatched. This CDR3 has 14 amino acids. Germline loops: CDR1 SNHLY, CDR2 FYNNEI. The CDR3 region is CASRPGQGNYEQYF. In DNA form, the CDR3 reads TGTGCCAGCAGGCCGGGACAGGGGAACTACGAGCAGTACTTC.

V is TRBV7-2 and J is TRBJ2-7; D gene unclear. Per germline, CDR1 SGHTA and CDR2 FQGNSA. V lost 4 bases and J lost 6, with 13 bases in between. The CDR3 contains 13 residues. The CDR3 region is CASSYPLRLEQYF. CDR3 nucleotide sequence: TGTGCCAGCAGCTACCCATTGAGGCTCGAGCAGTACTTC.

This chain's CDR3 is CASSVGLAGVDTQYF. The CDR3 bases are TGCGCCAGCAGCGTGGGACTAGCGGGAGTAGATACGCAGTATTTT. This rearrangement joins TRBV5-1 to TRBJ2-3; 14 nucleotides match TRBD2. The CDR3 runs to 15 residues. Trimming took 4 bases from V and 5 from J; bases not matched to a gene: 3. Germline CDR1 and CDR2: SGHRS and YFSETQ. Full variable domain (missing parts from reference TRBV5-1 and TRBJ2-3): KAGVTQTPRYLIKTRGQQVTLSCSPISGHRSVSWYQQTPGQGLQFLFEYFSETQRNKGNFPGRFSGRQFSNSRSEMNVSTLELGDSALYLCASSVGLAGVDTQYFGPGTRLTVL.

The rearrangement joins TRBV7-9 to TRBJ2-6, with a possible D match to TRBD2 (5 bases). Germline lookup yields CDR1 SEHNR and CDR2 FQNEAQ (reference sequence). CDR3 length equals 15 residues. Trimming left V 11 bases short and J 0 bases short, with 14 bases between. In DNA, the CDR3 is TGTGCCGGCGGGCAGCTGATCTCTGGGGCCAACGTCCTGACTTTC. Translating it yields CAGGQLISGANVLTF.

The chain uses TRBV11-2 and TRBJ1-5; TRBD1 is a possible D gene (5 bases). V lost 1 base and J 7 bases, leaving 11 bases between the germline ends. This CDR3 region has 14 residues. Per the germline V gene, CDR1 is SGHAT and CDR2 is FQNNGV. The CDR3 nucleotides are TGTGCCAGCAGCTTAGGCTCCCAGGGCCAGCCCCAGCATTTT. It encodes CASSLGSQGQPQHF.

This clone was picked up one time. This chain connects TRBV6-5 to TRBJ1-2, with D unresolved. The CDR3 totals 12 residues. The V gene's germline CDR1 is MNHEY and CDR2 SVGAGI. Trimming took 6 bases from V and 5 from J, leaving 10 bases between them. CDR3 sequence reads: CASRSYSYGYTF. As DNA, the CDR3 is TGTGCCAGCAGATCTTACAGTTATGGCTACACCTTC.

The CDR3 spells CASSLGLAYEQYF. In nucleotides, the CDR3 is TGTGCCAGCAGTTTAGGACTAGCCTACGAGCAGTACTTC. The V call is TRBV12-3 or TRBV12-4, the J call TRBJ2-7; possible D gene TRBD2, 6 bases. V lost 1 base and J 2 bases, leaving 6 bases between the germline ends. CDR3 size: 13 residues.

The CDR3 DNA is TGTGCCAGCAGCTTGACTAGCGGGAGAATTACCTACAATGAGCAGTTCTTC. Translating it yields CASSLTSGRITYNEQFF. This chain links TRBV7-8 with TRBJ2-1; 12 nucleotides agree with TRBD2. Germline loops: CDR1 SGHVS, CDR2 FQNEAQ. V lost 3 bases to trimming and J lost 2 bases; unmatched junction nucleotides: 5. The CDR3 covers 17 residues.

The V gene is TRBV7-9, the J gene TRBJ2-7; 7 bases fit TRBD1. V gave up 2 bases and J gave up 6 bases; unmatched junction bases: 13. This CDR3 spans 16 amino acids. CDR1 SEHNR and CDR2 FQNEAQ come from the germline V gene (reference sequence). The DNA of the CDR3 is TGTGCCAGCAGCTTATTTCCACGAGACAGGGCGATCGAGCAGTACTTC. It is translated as CASSLFPRDRAIEQYF. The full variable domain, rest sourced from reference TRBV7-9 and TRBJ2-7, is DTGVSQNPRHKITKRGQNVTFRCDPISEHNRLYWYRQTLGQGPEFLTYFQNEAQLEKSRLLSDRFSAERPKGSFSTLEIQRTEQGDSAMYLCASSLFPRDRAIEQYFGPGTRLTVT.

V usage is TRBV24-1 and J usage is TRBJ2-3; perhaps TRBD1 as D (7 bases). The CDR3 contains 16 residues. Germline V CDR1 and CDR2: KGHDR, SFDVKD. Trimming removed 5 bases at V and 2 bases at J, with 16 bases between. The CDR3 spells CATSAVTGTFTDTQYF. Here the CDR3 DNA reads TGTGCCACCAGTGCCGTGACAGGGACTTTCACAGATACGCAGTATTTT.

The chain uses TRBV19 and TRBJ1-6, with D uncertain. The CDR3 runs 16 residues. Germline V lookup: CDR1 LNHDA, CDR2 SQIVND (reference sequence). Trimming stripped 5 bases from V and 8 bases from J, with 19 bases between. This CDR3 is CASSHAGGPLYSPLHF. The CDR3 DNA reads TGTGCCAGTAGTCACGCGGGAGGGCCCCTATATTCACCCCTCCACTTT.

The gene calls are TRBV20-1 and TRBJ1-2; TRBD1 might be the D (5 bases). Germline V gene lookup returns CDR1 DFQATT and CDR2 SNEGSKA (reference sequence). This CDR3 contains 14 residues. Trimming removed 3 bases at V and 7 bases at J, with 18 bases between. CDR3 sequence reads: CSASKRGSGVGYTF. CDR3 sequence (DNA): TGCAGTGCTAGTAAAAGGGGAAGTGGGGTTGGCTACACCTTC.

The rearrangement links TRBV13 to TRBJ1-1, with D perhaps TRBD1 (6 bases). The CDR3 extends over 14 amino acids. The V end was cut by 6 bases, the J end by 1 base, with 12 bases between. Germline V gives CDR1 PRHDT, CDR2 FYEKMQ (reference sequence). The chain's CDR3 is CASRPQGRNTEAFF. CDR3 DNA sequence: TGTGCCAGCAGACCCCAGGGGCGGAACACTGAAGCTTTCTTT.

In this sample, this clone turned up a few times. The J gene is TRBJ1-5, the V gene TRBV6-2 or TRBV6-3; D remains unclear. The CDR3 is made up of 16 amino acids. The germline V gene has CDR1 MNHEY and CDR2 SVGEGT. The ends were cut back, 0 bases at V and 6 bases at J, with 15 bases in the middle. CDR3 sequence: CASSYSPAHSGQPQHF. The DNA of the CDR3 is TGTGCCAGCAGTTACTCCCCCGCGCATAGCGGTCAGCCCCAGCATTTT.

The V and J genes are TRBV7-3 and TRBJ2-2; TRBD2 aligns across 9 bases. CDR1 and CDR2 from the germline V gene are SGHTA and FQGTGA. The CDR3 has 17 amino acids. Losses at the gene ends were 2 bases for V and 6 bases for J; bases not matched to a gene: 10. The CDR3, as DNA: TGTGCCAGCAGCTTATGGCCAGCGGGAGGTTATTCCGGGGAGCTGTTTTTT. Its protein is CASSLWPAGGYSGELFF.

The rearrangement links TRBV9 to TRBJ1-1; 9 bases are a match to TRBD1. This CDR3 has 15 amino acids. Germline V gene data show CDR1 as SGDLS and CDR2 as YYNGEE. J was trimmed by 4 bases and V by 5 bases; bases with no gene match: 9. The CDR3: CASSLQGAGGTEAFF. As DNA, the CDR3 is TGTGCCAGCAGTTTACAGGGGGCAGGGGGCACTGAAGCTTTCTTT.

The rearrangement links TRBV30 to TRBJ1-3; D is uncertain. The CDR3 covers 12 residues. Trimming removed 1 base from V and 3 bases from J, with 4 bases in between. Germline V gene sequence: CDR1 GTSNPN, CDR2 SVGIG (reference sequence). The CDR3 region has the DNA TGTGCCTGGAGTGCAGTTGGAAACACCATATATTTT. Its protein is CAWSAVGNTIYF.

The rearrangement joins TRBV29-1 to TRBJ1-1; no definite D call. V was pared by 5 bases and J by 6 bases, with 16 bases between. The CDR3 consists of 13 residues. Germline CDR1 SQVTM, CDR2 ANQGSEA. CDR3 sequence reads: CSVSPAARPEAFF. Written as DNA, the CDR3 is TGCAGCGTTAGCCCTGCCGCCCGCCCTGAAGCTTTCTTT.

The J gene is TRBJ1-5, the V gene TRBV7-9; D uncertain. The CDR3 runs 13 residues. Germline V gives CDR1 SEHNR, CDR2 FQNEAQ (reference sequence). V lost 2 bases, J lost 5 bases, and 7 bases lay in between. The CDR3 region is CASSLSGDQPQHF. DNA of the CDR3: TGTGCCAGCAGCTTAAGTGGAGATCAGCCCCAGCATTTT. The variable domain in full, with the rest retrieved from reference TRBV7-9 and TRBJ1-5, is DTGVSQNPRHKITKRGQNVTFRCDPISEHNRLYWYRQTLGQGPEFLTYFQNEAQLEKSRLLSDRFSAERPKGSFSTLEIQRTEQGDSAMYLCASSLSGDQPQHFGDGTRLSIL.

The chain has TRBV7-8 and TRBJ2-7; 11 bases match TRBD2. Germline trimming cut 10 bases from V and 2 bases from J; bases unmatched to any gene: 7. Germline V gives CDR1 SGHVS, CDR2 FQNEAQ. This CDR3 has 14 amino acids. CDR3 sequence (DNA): TGTGCCACCACAGGACTAGCGGGTACCTACGAGCAGTACTTC. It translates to CATTGLAGTYEQYF.

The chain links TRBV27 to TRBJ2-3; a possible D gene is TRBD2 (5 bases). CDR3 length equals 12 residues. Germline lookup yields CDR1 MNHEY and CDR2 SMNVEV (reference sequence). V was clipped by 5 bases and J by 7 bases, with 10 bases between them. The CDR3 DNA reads TGTGCCAGCAGTGCAGAGGGCTATACGCAGTATTTT. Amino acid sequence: CASSAEGYTQYF.

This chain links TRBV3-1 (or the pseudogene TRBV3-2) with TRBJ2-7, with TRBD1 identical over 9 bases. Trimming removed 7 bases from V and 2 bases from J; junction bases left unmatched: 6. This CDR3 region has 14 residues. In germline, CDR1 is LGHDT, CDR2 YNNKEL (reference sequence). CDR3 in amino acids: CASTPGQGPYEQYF. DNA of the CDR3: TGTGCCAGCACCCCGGGACAGGGTCCCTACGAGCAGTACTTC.